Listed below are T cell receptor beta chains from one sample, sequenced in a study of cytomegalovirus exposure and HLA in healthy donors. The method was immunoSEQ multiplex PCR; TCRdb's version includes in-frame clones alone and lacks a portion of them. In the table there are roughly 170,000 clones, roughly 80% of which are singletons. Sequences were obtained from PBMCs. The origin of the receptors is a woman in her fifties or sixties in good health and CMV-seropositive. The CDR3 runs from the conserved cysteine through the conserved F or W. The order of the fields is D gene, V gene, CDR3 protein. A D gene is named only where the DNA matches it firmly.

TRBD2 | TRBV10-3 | CAISESGRGAGEQYF
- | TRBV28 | CASRLGGLLNTEAFF
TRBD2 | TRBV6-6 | CASSQGLAGYEQYF
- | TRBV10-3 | CAIRGDQGGRSNEQFF
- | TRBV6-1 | CASSETGIQETQYF
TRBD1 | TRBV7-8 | CASSATGSGNTIYF
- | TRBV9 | CASSDQTGLIGEKLFF
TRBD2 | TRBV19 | CASGGTSGRTTQYF
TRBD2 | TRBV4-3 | CASSQYSGGGGGGYNEQFF
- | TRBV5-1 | CASSLTGIRTDTQYF
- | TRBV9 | CASSVGISVSTDTQYF
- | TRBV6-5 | CASSYSAGVYGYTF
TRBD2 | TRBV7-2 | CASSSGSGGPYEQFF
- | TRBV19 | CASKTGRNGYTF
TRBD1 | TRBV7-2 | CASSLAGGTSYGYTF
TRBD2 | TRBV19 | CASSILSGSAPAKNIQYF
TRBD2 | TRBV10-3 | CAISSSGSPAYEQYF
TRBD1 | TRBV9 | CASSPTGAFGYTF
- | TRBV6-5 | CASRPQGVRQPQHF
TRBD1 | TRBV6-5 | CASSPRGSYNSPLHF
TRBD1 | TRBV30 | CAWSRTGYTEAFF
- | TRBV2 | CASNGYSEAFF
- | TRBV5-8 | CASSLEWARSYEQYF
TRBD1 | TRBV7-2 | CASSFDRGLQETQYF
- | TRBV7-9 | CSSSAHGVAPEAFF
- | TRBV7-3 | CASSLLASHNEQFF
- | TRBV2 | CASSAGHPGLYEQYF
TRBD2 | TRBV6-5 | CASFPSGRGYEQYF
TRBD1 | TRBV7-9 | CASSSVRGYTGELFF
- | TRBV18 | CASSPPLAGTYEQYF
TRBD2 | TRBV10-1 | CASPLQRECYNEQFF
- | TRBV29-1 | CSVPAGGGNEKLFF
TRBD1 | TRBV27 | CASYAGGYGYTF
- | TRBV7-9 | CATPGGRKDNEQFF
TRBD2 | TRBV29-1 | CSATSGRETQYF
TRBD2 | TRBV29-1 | CSVDIGGSSYNEQFF
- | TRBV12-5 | CASGRHDTEAFF
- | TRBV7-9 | CSSSQDYYGYTF
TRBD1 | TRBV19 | CASLRPGGGKLFF
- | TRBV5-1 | CASSLISLSQETQYF
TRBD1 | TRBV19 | CASLPTGGENEKLFF
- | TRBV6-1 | CASSEVSYSMNTEAFF
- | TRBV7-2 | CASSFGEQGEAFF
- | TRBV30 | CASNLGASYEQYF
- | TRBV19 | CASTDRTPLNTGELFF
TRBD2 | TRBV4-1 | CASSQGTSGAWGEQFF
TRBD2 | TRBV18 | CASSPVVGQRGAMRAGRTQYF
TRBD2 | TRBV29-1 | CSVVVRTSSYEQYF
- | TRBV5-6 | CASSVADQPQHF
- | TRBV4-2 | CASSQIQGTNEKLFF
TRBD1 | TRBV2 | CASSARTGPAAPLHF
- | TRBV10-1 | CASSRSASGQFF
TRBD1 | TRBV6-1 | CASSGRDRANEKLFF
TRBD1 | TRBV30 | CAWSVPGGNTEASF
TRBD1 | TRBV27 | CASRQGRSYTGELFF
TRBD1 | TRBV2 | CASSDIRGGTDTEAFF
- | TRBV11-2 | CASSFSGLGGYTF